This entry concerns a single T cell receptor beta chain. Only in-frame clones appear in the TCRdb table, and some are missing; sequencing was by immunoSEQ multiplex PCR. The data show approximately 89,000 clones, with around four fifths seen just once and about 12% held by the top ten. These data originate in a study of blood T cell repertoires in COVID-19. Germline-derived CDR1 and CDR2 are SNHLY and FYNNEI. Trimming at V came to 4 bases and at J to 13 bases, leaving 6 bases not matched to a gene. The CDR3 is 11 amino acids. The clonotype comes from a woman in her sixties or seventies with active or convalescent COVID-19. Input material: peripheral blood. This chain joins TRBV2 and TRBJ2-5, with TRBD1 matching 7 bases. As DNA, the CDR3 is TGTGCCAGCAGTGTTTACAGGGACAGGTACTTC. Encoded protein: CASSVYRDRYF.